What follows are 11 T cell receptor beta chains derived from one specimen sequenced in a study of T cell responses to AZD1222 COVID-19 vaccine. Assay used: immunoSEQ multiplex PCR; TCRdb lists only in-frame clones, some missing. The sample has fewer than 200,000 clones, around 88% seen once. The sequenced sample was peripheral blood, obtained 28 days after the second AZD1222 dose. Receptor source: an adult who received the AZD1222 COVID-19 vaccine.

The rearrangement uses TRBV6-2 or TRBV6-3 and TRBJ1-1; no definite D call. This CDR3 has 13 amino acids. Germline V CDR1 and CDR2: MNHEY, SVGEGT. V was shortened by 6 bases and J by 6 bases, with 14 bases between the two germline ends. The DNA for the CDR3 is TGTGCCAGCAGCCCCACGGGGTTTTCTGAAGCTTTCTTT. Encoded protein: CASSPTGFSEAFF.

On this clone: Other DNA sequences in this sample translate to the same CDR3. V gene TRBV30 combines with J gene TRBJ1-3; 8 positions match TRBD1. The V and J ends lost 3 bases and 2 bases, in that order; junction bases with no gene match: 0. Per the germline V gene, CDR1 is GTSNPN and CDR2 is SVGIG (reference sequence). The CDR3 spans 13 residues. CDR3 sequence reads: CAWRQGAGNTIYF. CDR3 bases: TGTGCCTGGAGACAGGGGGCTGGAAACACCATATATTTT.

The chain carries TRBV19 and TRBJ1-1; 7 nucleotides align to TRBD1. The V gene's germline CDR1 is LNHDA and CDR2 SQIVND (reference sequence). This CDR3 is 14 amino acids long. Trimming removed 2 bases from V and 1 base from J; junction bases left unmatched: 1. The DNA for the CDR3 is TGTGCCAGTAGTATACGACAGGGGAACACTGAAGCTTTCTTT. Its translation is CASSIRQGNTEAFF.

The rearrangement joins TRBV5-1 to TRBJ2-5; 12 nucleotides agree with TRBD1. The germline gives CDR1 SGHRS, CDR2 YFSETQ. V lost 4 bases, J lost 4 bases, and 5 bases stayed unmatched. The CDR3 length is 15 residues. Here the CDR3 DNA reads TGCGCCAGCAGCGGCGGGACAGGGGGCTCAGAGACCCAGTACTTC. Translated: CASSGGTGGSETQYF.

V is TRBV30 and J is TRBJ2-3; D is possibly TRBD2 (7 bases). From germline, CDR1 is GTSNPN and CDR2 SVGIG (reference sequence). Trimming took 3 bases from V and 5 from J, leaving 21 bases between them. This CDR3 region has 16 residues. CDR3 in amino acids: CAWRVPFAGAGDTQYF. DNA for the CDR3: TGTGCCTGGAGGGTCCCGTTTGCGGGGGCCGGAGATACGCAGTATTTT.

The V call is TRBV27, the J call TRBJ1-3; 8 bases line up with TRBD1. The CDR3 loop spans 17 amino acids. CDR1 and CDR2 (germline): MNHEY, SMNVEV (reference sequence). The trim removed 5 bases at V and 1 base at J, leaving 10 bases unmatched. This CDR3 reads CASSPRPGQGSGNTIYF. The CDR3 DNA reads TGTGCCAGCAGTCCACGACCAGGACAGGGTTCTGGAAACACCATATATTTT.

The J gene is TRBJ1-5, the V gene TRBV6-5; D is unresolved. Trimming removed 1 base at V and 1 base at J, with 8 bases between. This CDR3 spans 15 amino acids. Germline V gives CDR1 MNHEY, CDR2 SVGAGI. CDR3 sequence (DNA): TGTGCCAGCAGTTACTTATCTGGGAGCAATCAGCCCCAGCATTTT. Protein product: CASSYLSGSNQPQHF.

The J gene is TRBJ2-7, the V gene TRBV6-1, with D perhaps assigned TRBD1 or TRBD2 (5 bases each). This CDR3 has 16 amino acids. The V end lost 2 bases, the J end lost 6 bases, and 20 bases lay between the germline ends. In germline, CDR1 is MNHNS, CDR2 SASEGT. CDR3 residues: CASSEWDRDPSGEQYF. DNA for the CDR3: TGTGCCAGCAGTGAATGGGACCGGGACCCCTCTGGCGAGCAGTACTTC.

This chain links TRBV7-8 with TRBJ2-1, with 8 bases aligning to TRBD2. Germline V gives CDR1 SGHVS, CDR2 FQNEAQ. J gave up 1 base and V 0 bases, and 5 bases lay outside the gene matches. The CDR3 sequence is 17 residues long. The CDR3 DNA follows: TGTGCCAGCAGCTTAGCAGGGGGGACTAGGTCCTACAATGAGCAGTTCTTC. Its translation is CASSLAGGTRSYNEQFF.

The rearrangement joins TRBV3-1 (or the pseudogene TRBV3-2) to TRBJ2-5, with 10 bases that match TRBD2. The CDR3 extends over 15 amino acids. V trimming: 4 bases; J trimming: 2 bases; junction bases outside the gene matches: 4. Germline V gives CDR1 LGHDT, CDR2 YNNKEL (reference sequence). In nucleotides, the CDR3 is TGTGCCAGCAGCCTAGCGGGGGGACGGCAAGAGACCCAGTACTTC. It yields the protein CASSLAGGRQETQYF.

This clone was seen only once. The CDR3 nucleotides read TGCGCCAGCAGCCGGGAGGGAACAATGGGGGAAAAACTGTTTTTT. Its translation: CASSREGTMGEKLFF. This chain connects TRBV4-1 to TRBJ1-4; D not certain. CDR3 length equals 15 residues. CDR1 and CDR2 from the germline V gene are MGHRA and YSYEKL. V gave up 4 bases and J gave up 8 bases, with 17 bases separating them.